This TCR beta chain is from a study of PD-1 blockade in classical Hodgkin lymphoma. Study-wide context: Patients were administered nivolumab (3 mg/kg intravenously) every 2 weeks. Overall study findings and caveats: CD4+ TCR diversity, unlike CD8+, climbed significantly by C4D1.

Assay: immunoSEQ multiplex PCR; the TCRdb copy retains only in-frame clones and omits some. The sample has 50,000 to 85,000 clones; about two thirds are singletons. Comment on this clone: The antigen remains unidentified.

Each patient experienced a relapse that followed autologous stem cell transplantation, and brentuximab vedotin exposure varied. The receptor was derived from a human donor with classical Hodgkin lymphoma. The material sequenced was peripheral blood mononuclear cells (PBMCs), taken before the second cycle of nivolumab.

The CDR3 loop is CARMRTGLNYGYTF. DNA of the CDR3: TGTGCCAGGATGCGGACAGGTCTTAACTATGGCTACACCTTC. The genes are TRBV2 and TRBJ1-2; 7 bases are a match to TRBD1. The CDR3 contains 14 residues. Germline assignment: CDR1 SNHLY and CDR2 FYNNEI. V lost 9 bases and J lost 1; bases outside the gene matches: 8.